The 15 T cell receptor beta chains below were found in one sample sequenced in a study of blood T cells in healthy people across ages. Using a J-beta primer mix together with a sample-barcoded 5' primer, a second PCR was run for roughly 7 to 12 cycles. TCRdb processed the 5' RACE reads anew with MiXCR; each CDR3 protein has one entry. The repertoire has 650,000 to 1,000,000 distinct CDR3 sequences, more than 35% of them found once; the top ten carry 15% to 20%. Sequencing input: blood. The receptors shown here come from a man aged 80 or over in good health.

The J gene is TRBJ2-1, the V gene TRBV19, with TRBD2 matching 7 bases. V shed 5 bases, J shed 2 bases, and the junction held 6 bases outside the gene matches. The CDR3 consists of 15 residues. Germline V gene lookup returns CDR1 LNHDA and CDR2 SQIVND (reference sequence). The CDR3 protein is CASSLPAGAYNEQFF. CDR3 in DNA: TGTGCCAGTAGTCTCCCGGCGGGGGCCTACAATGAGCAGTTCTTC.

To note about this clonotype: Just one base apart from a much larger clone, this may be a read error. The V and J genes are TRBV10-3 and TRBJ2-7, with TRBD2 matching over 9 bases. CDR1 is ENHRY, CDR2 SYGVKD, per germline. The CDR3 sequence is 17 residues long. V lost 3 bases, J lost 7 bases, and 16 bases stayed unmatched. The CDR3 DNA follows: TGTGCCATCAGTGATCCCACATTAGCGGGAGAATACAATGAGCAGTACTTC. The encoded protein is CAISDPTLAGEYNEQYF.

CDR3 protein: CASRKDISSSYEQYF. CDR3 nucleotides: TGTGCCAGCAGGAAGGACATAAGTAGCTCCTACGAGCAGTACTTC. The rearrangement joins TRBV6-4 to TRBJ2-7; possible D gene TRBD1, 5 bases. This CDR3 comprises 15 residues. Germline-derived CDR1 and CDR2 are MRHNA and SNTAGT. V was shortened by 6 bases and J by 0 bases, with 15 bases between the two germline ends.

V is TRBV7-2 and J is TRBJ1-3; D remains ambiguous. The V gene's germline CDR1 is SGHTA and CDR2 FQGNSA. The CDR3 consists of 13 residues. V was cut by 5 bases and J by 1 base, with 6 bases left in between. The DNA for the CDR3 is TGTGCCAGCAGCGCCCCATCTGGAAACACCATATATTTT. Amino acid sequence: CASSAPSGNTIYF.

The chain is built from TRBV24-1 and TRBJ2-1; no clear D. Germline V lookup: CDR1 KGHDR, CDR2 SFDVKD. The CDR3 is 11 amino acids. The V gene lost 7 bases and the J gene lost 4 bases, with 4 bases spanning the gap. The CDR3 sequence is CATSYYNEQFF. The CDR3 bases are TGTGCCACCAGCTATTACAATGAGCAGTTCTTC.

This rearrangement joins TRBV15 to TRBJ1-4, with a possible D match to TRBD1 (5 bases). Per the germline V gene, CDR1 is LNHNV and CDR2 is YYDKDF (reference sequence). This CDR3 contains 15 residues. V was shortened by 0 bases and J by 7 bases, with 12 bases between the two germline ends. The CDR3 sequence: CATSRDLGESEKLFF. The CDR3 nucleotides are TGTGCCACCAGCAGAGATCTGGGGGAGAGTGAAAAACTGTTTTTT.

The rearrangement links TRBV27 to TRBJ2-7; D may correspond to TRBD1 or TRBD2 (6 bases each). The germline gives CDR1 MNHEY, CDR2 SMNVEV (reference sequence). The CDR3 extends over 15 amino acids. Trimming shortened V by 2 bases and J by 2 bases, and 13 bases separated the two germline ends. This CDR3 is CASSLAGHPPYEQYF. CDR3 bases: TGTGCCAGCAGTTTAGCGGGACACCCTCCCTACGAGCAGTACTTC.

V gene TRBV5-1 combines with J gene TRBJ1-1, with D possibly matching TRBD1 (5 bases). CDR1 is SGHRS and CDR2 is YFSETQ in the germline V gene. CDR3 size: 15 residues. V was clipped by 3 bases and J by 5 bases, with 17 bases between them. The CDR3 nucleotides are TGCGCCAGCAGCTCGAGGGGAAGCGGTGGGACTGAAGCTTTCTTT. It codes for CASSSRGSGGTEAFF.

This clonotype was seen only once. The chain employs TRBV5-1 and TRBJ2-7, with D uncertain. Trimming shortened V by 1 base and J by 3 bases, and 11 bases separated the two germline ends. CDR3 length: 14 amino acids. CDR1 is SGHRS, CDR2 YFSETQ, per germline. The CDR3 region has the DNA TGCGCCAGCAGCTTGAACTTTGGGGACTACGAGCAGTACTTC. Translating it yields CASSLNFGDYEQYF.

The V call is TRBV29-1, the J call TRBJ2-3; no reliable D call. The CDR3 runs to 12 residues. Germline CDR1 reads SQVTM; CDR2 reads ANQGSEA. V lost 4 bases and J lost 0, with 5 bases in between. CDR3 amino acids: CSVGDSTDTQYF. Here the CDR3 DNA reads TGCAGCGTTGGGGATAGCACAGATACGCAGTATTTT.

This clonotype showed up just a few times. The V and J genes are TRBV6-2 or TRBV6-3 and TRBJ1-5, with no clear D. Germline V gene sequence: CDR1 MNHEY, CDR2 SVGEGT. There are 13 residues in the CDR3. V dropped 4 bases and J dropped 3 bases, with 7 bases sitting between them. This chain's CDR3 is CASSWVPNQPQHF. In DNA form, the CDR3 reads TGTGCCAGCAGTTGGGTACCCAATCAGCCCCAGCATTTT.

The chain couples TRBV27 to TRBJ1-1; D remains unclear. This CDR3 region has 15 residues. The germline CDR1 and CDR2 sequences are MNHEY and SMNVEV (reference sequence). Trimming stripped 0 bases from V and 2 bases from J, with 10 bases between. In DNA, the CDR3 is TGTGCCAGCAGTTTATCGTTGCGGGAAAACACTGAAGCTTTCTTT. Residues: CASSLSLRENTEAFF.

This clonotype was seen many times. CDR3: CSARKDVTYNEQFF. The CDR3 region has the DNA TGCAGTGCTAGGAAGGACGTAACCTACAATGAGCAGTTCTTC. The J gene is TRBJ2-1, the V gene TRBV20-1; D remains unclear. V was clipped by 3 bases and J by 2 bases, with 11 bases between them. The CDR3 totals 14 residues. Germline V gives CDR1 DFQATT, CDR2 SNEGSKA (reference sequence).

The V gene is TRBV20-1, the J gene TRBJ2-7; 9 bases map to TRBD2. CDR1 and CDR2 (germline): DFQATT, SNEGSKA (reference sequence). V shed 3 bases and J 7 bases; nucleotides not matched to a gene: 22. The CDR3 runs to 18 residues. CDR3 loop: CSASQPTRAGGRNNEQYF. The CDR3 region has the DNA TGCAGTGCTAGTCAACCGACTAGGGCGGGAGGGCGCAACAATGAGCAGTACTTC.

This chain links TRBV27 with TRBJ1-6; tentative D call: TRBD1 (6 bases). The CDR3 is made up of 14 amino acids. V was clipped by 3 bases and J by 7 bases, with 10 bases between them. The germline gives CDR1 MNHEY, CDR2 SMNVEV (reference sequence). The CDR3: CASSFAGANSPLHF. As DNA, the CDR3 is TGTGCCAGCAGTTTTGCGGGGGCGAATTCACCCCTCCACTTT.